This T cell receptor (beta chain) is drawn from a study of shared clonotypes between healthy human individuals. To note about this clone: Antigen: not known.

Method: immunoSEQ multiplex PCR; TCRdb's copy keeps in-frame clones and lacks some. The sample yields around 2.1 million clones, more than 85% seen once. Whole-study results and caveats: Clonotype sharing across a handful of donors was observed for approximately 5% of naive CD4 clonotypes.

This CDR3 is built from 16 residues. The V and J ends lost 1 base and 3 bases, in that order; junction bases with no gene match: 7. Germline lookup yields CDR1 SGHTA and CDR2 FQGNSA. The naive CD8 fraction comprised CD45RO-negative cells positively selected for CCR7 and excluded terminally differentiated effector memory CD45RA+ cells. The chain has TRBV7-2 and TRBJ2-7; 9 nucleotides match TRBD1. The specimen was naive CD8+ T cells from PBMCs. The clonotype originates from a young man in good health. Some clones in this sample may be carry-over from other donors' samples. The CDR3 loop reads CASSLGLGTGNYEQYF. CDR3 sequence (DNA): TGTGCCAGCAGCTTAGGGCTTGGGACAGGGAACTACGAGCAGTACTTC.